This T cell receptor (beta chain) was found in a study of T cell responses to AZD1222 COVID-19 vaccine. Generated by immunoSEQ multiplex PCR, the TCRdb table keeps only in-frame clones and is missing some. Counted here are around 150,000 clones, roughly 90% occurring once; the ten biggest clones make up 3% to 3.5%. Material: peripheral blood, obtained 28 days after the second AZD1222 dose. The sequence was collected from an adult who received the AZD1222 COVID-19 vaccine.

CDR3: CASSQTQGFAFF. For the CDR3, the DNA is TGCGCCAGCAGCCAAACCCAGGGGTTTGCTTTCTTT. The chain is built from TRBV4-1 and TRBJ1-1; the D gene is possibly TRBD1 (6 bases). The CDR3 runs to 12 residues. CDR1 is MGHRA and CDR2 is YSYEKL in the germline V gene. Between the trimmed V and J ends, which lost 2 bases and 11 bases, there was a span of 12 bases.